This T cell receptor beta chain emerged from a study of blood T cell repertoires in COVID-19 (dated by TCRdb to between 2020 and 2021). Notes on the research overall: The collaborator samples originated in the United States, Italy and Spain and spanned the acute and convalescent phases of COVID-19. The material from the prospective study consisted of cDNA or gDNA derived from T cells, B-cell-depleted T cells, or PBMCs. Subjects who had been exposed to COVID-19, were actively infected with it, or had recovered from it provided the deeply sampled blood TCRbeta repertoires that made up the dataset. The repertoires were released in a freely available public database intended as a resource for research on the immune response to SARS-CoV-2. Samples were obtained from the ongoing ImmuneRACE study (first 160 participants) and from about 1,300 subjects provided by 6 global collaborators. The sample metadata nearly always contained a de-identified subject ID, COVID-19 status, age in years and sex. Where HLA class I and class II types were available, the types were taken from metadata supplied by the sample provider, not from assay-based typing.

As to this clone: The antigen it recognizes is unknown. No qualities accompany the bases; no much larger clone lies one base away.

Germline trimming amounts to 6 bases on V and 7 bases on J, with 6 as the count of junction bases outside the gene matches. The germline V gene supplies CDR1 KGHSH and CDR2 LQKENI. From cysteine to phenylalanine, the CDR3 is 13 amino acids long. The sequence is cut down to CDR3 DNA, 39 bases in frame from base 1. TCRbeta CDR3 regions were amplified from genomic DNA using the immunoSEQ Assay, a bias-controlled multiplex PCR. Regarding the original processing steps: Nucleated cell counts per sample were estimated from amplification of reference gene primers within the assay. Sequence reads were collapsed and filtered to measure the absolute abundance of every unique TCRbeta CDR3 rearrangement. For each sample, productive Simpson clonality was calculated as the square root of Simpson's diversity index across productive rearrangements. The immuneACCESS repertoire file appears here via TCRdb, limited to in-frame rearrangements. These files lack a portion of the clones; in checked studies, under half of the deficit traces to unresolved V genes, and the cause of the others is not known. V and J calls and clone size follow that table, whereas D and trimming were derived from the DNA. This sample is represented by some 120,000 clones; around 80% of them were singletons. The ten largest make up under 2.5% of the sample.

Whole blood was collected in K2EDTA tubes by collaborating institutions according to the institutions' own protocols. Collaborator samples were shipped for TCRbeta analysis as frozen whole blood, isolated PBMCs, or DNA extracted from either sample type. Overall study outcomes, separate from this receptor: How much clinical and demographic metadata was included differed by source and by participant, and the metadata was provided uncurated.

Sequencing was performed on peripheral blood. Recombination connected TRBV18 to TRBJ1-2; the junction holds 9 bases that match TRBD1. The clonotype originates from a man aged 70 or older with acute or convalescent COVID-19. The DNA reads as follows: TGTGCCAGCTCCCCGGACAGGGGAAGTGGCTACACCTTC. This is translated as CASSPDRGSGYTF. Supplemented by the reference TRBV18 and TRBJ1-2 proteins around the CDR3, the complete variable domain is NAGVMQNPRHLVRRRGQEARLRCSPMKGHSHVYWYRQLPEEGLKFMVYLQKENIIDESGMPKERFSAEFPKEGPSILRIQQVVRGDSAAYFCASSPDRGSGYTFGSGTRLTVV.